This passage covers 9 T cell receptor beta chains from one sample sequenced in a study of blood T cell repertoires in COVID-19. TCRdb keeps only in-frame clones here, not all; method: immunoSEQ multiplex PCR. In the table there are 150,000 or so clones, roughly 78% of which are singletons. Sequencing was performed on peripheral blood. The source of these receptors is a woman aged 55 to 70 with COVID-19, enrolled during active disease.

The chain links TRBV29-1 to TRBJ2-5, with 8 bases identical to TRBD1. J lost 5 bases, V lost 3 bases, and 14 bases had no gene match. CDR3 length: 16 residues. The V gene's germline CDR1 is SQVTM and CDR2 ANQGSEA. The CDR3 region is CSVERIPGQVGETQYF. The CDR3 DNA reads TGCAGCGTTGAGCGCATCCCGGGACAGGTTGGGGAGACCCAGTACTTC.

V is TRBV7-3 and J is TRBJ2-1, with TRBD2 matching over 9 bases. Trimming took 1 base from V and 3 from J; bases not matched to a gene: 1. CDR3 length: 15 residues. Germline CDR1 and CDR2: SGHTA and FQGTGA. In nucleotides, the CDR3 is TGTGCCAGCAGCTTAAGTAGCGGGGGCTACAATGAGCAGTTCTTC. Residues: CASSLSSGGYNEQFF.

Worth noting for this clone: At the DNA level, this CDR3 is encoded by other sequences in the same sample as well. The chain has TRBV18 and TRBJ2-5, with D perhaps TRBD2 (6 bases). Deletions cut 1 base from V and 5 bases from J, with 8 bases between. Germline CDR1 and CDR2: KGHSH and LQKENI. The CDR3 is 13 amino acids. CDR3 in amino acids: CASSPRGGETQYF. CDR3 sequence (DNA): TGTGCCAGCTCACCACGTGGAGGGGAGACCCAGTACTTC. Based on the CDR3 plus reference TRBV18 and TRBJ2-5, the full variable domain is NAGVMQNPRHLVRRRGQEARLRCSPMKGHSHVYWYRQLPEEGLKFMVYLQKENIIDESGMPKERFSAEFPKEGPSILRIQQVVRGDSAAYFCASSPRGGETQYFGPGTRLLVL.

V is TRBV28 and J is TRBJ1-2; 8 bases are a match to TRBD1. CDR1 is MDHEN, CDR2 SYDVKM, per germline. This CDR3 comprises 13 residues. V trimming: 3 bases; J trimming: 6 bases; junction bases outside the gene matches: 3. This CDR3 is CASSLGQDHGYTF. In DNA form, the CDR3 reads TGTGCCAGCAGTTTGGGACAGGATCATGGCTACACCTTC.

This rearrangement joins TRBV28 to TRBJ2-5; 8 bases are shared with TRBD1. The CDR3 is 13 amino acids. Trimming took 4 bases from V and 6 from J; bases not matched to a gene: 4. Germline V gene data show CDR1 as MDHEN and CDR2 as SYDVKM. CDR3 coding DNA: TGTGCCAGCAGTTCGACAGGGGCTCAGACCCAGTACTTC. Amino acid sequence: CASSSTGAQTQYF.

This chain joins TRBV7-3 and TRBJ2-7, with 14 bases identical to TRBD2. Germline lookup yields CDR1 SGHTA and CDR2 FQGTGA. The CDR3 covers 17 residues. V shed 2 bases and J 2 bases; nucleotides not matched to a gene: 5. The CDR3 nucleotides read TGTGCCAGCAGCTTAGAAAGACTAGCGGGGGGGCCCTACGAGCAGTACGTC. Protein product: CASSLERLAGGPYEQYV.

This clone came up a few times. Additional DNA sequences in this sample encode the identical CDR3. This chain uses TRBV3-1 (or the pseudogene TRBV3-2) with TRBJ2-7; unclear D gene. Germline values: CDR1 LGHDT, CDR2 YNNKEL (reference sequence). This CDR3 comprises 11 residues. V dropped 2 bases and J dropped 4 bases, with 3 bases sitting between them. CDR3 sequence reads: CASSQLYEQYF. As DNA, the CDR3 is TGTGCCAGCAGCCAACTTTACGAGCAGTACTTC.

V usage is TRBV25-1 and J usage is TRBJ1-3, with 8 bases aligning to TRBD1. The V segment lost 4 bases and the J segment 2 bases; nucleotides outside the gene matches: 10. Germline V gives CDR1 MGHDK, CDR2 SYGVNS. The CDR3 sequence is 17 residues long. The CDR3 sequence is CASSAGQAGEPGNTIYF. The CDR3 nucleotides are TGTGCCAGCAGTGCGGGACAGGCCGGAGAACCTGGAAACACCATATATTTT.

This chain connects TRBV15 to TRBJ1-4, with D hard to call. V gave up 1 base and J gave up 5 bases, with 8 bases separating them. Germline values: CDR1 LNHNV, CDR2 YYDKDF (reference sequence). This CDR3 has 14 residues. The CDR3 DNA reads as TGTGCCACCAGCAGAGGGCAGTCGAATGAAAAACTGTTTTTT. The encoded protein is CATSRGQSNEKLFF.